These 20 T cell receptor beta chains originate from one sample sequenced in a study of blood T cell repertoires in COVID-19. TCRdb keeps only in-frame clones here, not all; method: immunoSEQ multiplex PCR. The repertoire holds under 80,000 clones, with about 85% as singletons. Sample: peripheral blood. Receptors were obtained from a man between 65 and 85 years old with active COVID-19.

This sequence joins TRBV7-9 and TRBJ2-7, with D possibly TRBD1 on 8 matching bases. Germline loops: CDR1 SEHNR, CDR2 FQNEAQ (reference sequence). The V end was cut by 3 bases, the J end by 4 bases, with 19 bases between. The CDR3 consists of 16 residues. The CDR3 bases are TGTGCCAGCAGCTTGATTACAGGACAGGGACTATACGAGCAGTACTTC. Protein product: CASSLITGQGLYEQYF.

The gene calls are TRBV30 and TRBJ1-4; 10 nucleotides agree with TRBD1. The CDR3 length is 15 residues. Unmatched junction bases numbered 3, after V lost 0 bases and J lost 5 bases. CDR1 and CDR2 (germline): GTSNPN, SVGIG (reference sequence). The DNA of the CDR3 is TGTGCCTGGAGTGTAAGGACAGGGGGAAATGAAAAACTGTTTTTT. Its translation is CAWSVRTGGNEKLFF.

The chain links TRBV5-1 to TRBJ1-4; 12 bases are shared with TRBD1. Per germline, CDR1 SGHRS and CDR2 YFSETQ. This CDR3 is 14 amino acids long. V shed 4 bases and J 8 bases; nucleotides not matched to a gene: 3. The CDR3 spells CASSRGQGAEKLFF. CDR3 nucleotide sequence: TGCGCCAGCAGCCGGGGACAGGGGGCCGAAAAACTGTTTTTT.

The V gene is TRBV6-5, the J gene TRBJ1-2, with D unresolved. The CDR3 covers 15 residues. V was pared by 0 bases and J by 6 bases, with 14 bases between. Germline V lookup: CDR1 MNHEY, CDR2 SVGAGI. CDR3 coding DNA: TGTGCCAGCAGTTACTCGGTTCCGGGGAGGGATGGCTACACCTTC. It is translated as CASSYSVPGRDGYTF.

This clone was detected only once. This chain uses TRBV7-2 with TRBJ2-7; tentatively, D is TRBD2 (5 bases). V was trimmed by 2 bases and J by 2 bases, leaving 13 bases between them. Germline-derived CDR1 and CDR2 are SGHTA and FQGNSA. This CDR3 has 15 amino acids. The CDR3 is CASSLLVGVTYEQYF. CDR3 DNA sequence: TGTGCCAGCAGCTTACTGGTCGGGGTAACCTACGAGCAGTACTTC. Full variable domain (remainder filled in from reference TRBV7-2 and TRBJ2-7): GAGVSQSPSNKVTEKGKDVELRCDPISGHTALYWYRQSLGQGLEFLIYFQGNSAPDKSGLPSDRFSAERTGGSVSTLTIQRTQQEDSAVYLCASSLLVGVTYEQYFGPGTRLTVT.

This clone was counted between two and nine times. The CDR3 region is CASGGGQAVYGYTF. Here the CDR3 DNA reads TGCGCCAGCGGCGGGGGACAGGCCGTCTATGGCTACACCTTC. The chain couples TRBV5-1 to TRBJ1-2; 8 bases agree with TRBD1. The length of the CDR3 is 14 residues. V shed 7 bases and J 4 bases; nucleotides not matched to a gene: 9. Germline values: CDR1 SGHRS, CDR2 YFSETQ.

The chain uses TRBV6-2 or TRBV6-3 and TRBJ2-7, with TRBD1 matching 10 bases. CDR1 MNHEY and CDR2 SVGEGT come from the germline V gene. This CDR3 has 15 residues. V lost 2 bases and J lost 4; bases outside the gene matches: 5. CDR3 nucleotide sequence: TGTGCCAGCAGTTACCCGACAGGGGGCGTGTACGAGCAGTACTTC. Residues: CASSYPTGGVYEQYF.

This sequence joins TRBV28 and TRBJ2-5; 7 bases agree with TRBD1. Trimming at V came to 4 bases and at J to 1 base, leaving 9 bases not matched to a gene. This CDR3 is built from 16 residues. Germline V CDR1 and CDR2: MDHEN, SYDVKM. DNA of the CDR3: TGTGCCAGCAGTTGGCCCGGGACAGCCTCCCAAGAGACCCAGTACTTC. Translation gives CASSWPGTASQETQYF. The variable domain in full, with the rest retrieved from reference TRBV28 and TRBJ2-5, is DVKVTQSSRYLVKRTGEKVFLECVQDMDHENMFWYRQDPGLGLRLIYFSYDVKMKEKGDIPEGYSVSREKKERFSLILESASTNQTSMYLCASSWPGTASQETQYFGPGTRLLVL.

The chain has TRBV9 and TRBJ2-3; the D is unclear. The CDR3 has 13 residues. Germline CDR1 SGDLS, CDR2 YYNGEE. V dropped 4 bases and J dropped 6 bases, with 12 bases sitting between them. Here the CDR3 DNA reads TGTGCCAGCAGCCCCGGCATCGGGGATACGCAGTATTTT. This encodes CASSPGIGDTQYF. Looking up the rest from reference TRBV9 and TRBJ2-3 gives the full variable domain: DSGVTQTPKHLITATGQRVTLRCSPRSGDLSVYWYQQSLDQGLQFLIQYYNGEERAKGNILERFSAQQFPDLHSELNLSSLELGDSALYFCASSPGIGDTQYFGPGTRLTVL.

This chain links TRBV10-3 with TRBJ1-2; 8 nucleotides match TRBD1. Per the germline V gene, CDR1 is ENHRY and CDR2 is SYGVKD. The CDR3 covers 14 residues. The V gene end was trimmed by 6 bases and the J gene end by 5 bases; junction bases not matched to a gene: 8. The CDR3 protein is CAISLQGGDYGYTF. The CDR3 nucleotides are TGTGCCATCAGCTTACAGGGGGGGGATTATGGCTACACCTTC.

This chain links TRBV7-8 with TRBJ2-5; D gene ambiguous. V was trimmed by 1 base and J by 5 bases, leaving 11 bases between them. Germline assignment: CDR1 SGHVS and CDR2 FQNEAQ. The CDR3 contains 14 residues. The CDR3 loop reads CASSLVPGLETQYF. As DNA, the CDR3 is TGTGCCAGCAGCTTAGTTCCCGGGTTGGAGACCCAGTACTTC. The whole variable domain, filled in from reference TRBV7-8 and TRBJ2-5, reads GAGVSQSPRYKVAKRGQDVALRCDPISGHVSLFWYQQALGQGPEFLTYFQNEAQLDKSGLPSDRFFAERPEGSVSTLKIQRTQQEDSAVYLCASSLVPGLETQYFGPGTRLLVL.

V gene TRBV7-2 combines with J gene TRBJ1-4; 11 nucleotides match TRBD1. The CDR3 is made up of 17 amino acids. V was pared by 4 bases and J by 0 bases, with 4 bases of the junction left unmatched. Germline CDR1 and CDR2: SGHTA and FQGNSA. The CDR3 DNA reads as TGTGCCAGCAGCTCCAGGGGACAGGGGGCAACTAATGAAAAACTGTTTTTT. It yields the protein CASSSRGQGATNEKLFF.

The chain links TRBV5-1 to TRBJ2-1; TRBD2 agrees at 8 bases. V shed 4 bases and J 0 bases; nucleotides not matched to a gene: 6. This CDR3 spans 16 amino acids. The germline gives CDR1 SGHRS, CDR2 YFSETQ. CDR3 amino acids: CASSPVAGGSYNEQFF. DNA of the CDR3: TGCGCCAGCAGCCCCGTGGCGGGAGGCTCCTACAATGAGCAGTTCTTC.

This chain joins TRBV11-2 and TRBJ2-5; weak D call: TRBD2 (6 bases). Trimming pared 5 bases from V and 0 bases from J, leaving 13 bases between. Germline V gene sequence: CDR1 SGHAT, CDR2 FQNNGV. This CDR3 has 15 amino acids. The CDR3 loop is CASSARGINQETQYF. CDR3 coding DNA: TGTGCCAGCAGCGCCCGGGGGATAAACCAAGAGACCCAGTACTTC.

The chain employs TRBV18 and TRBJ2-1; weak D call: TRBD1 (7 bases). There are 20 residues in the CDR3. The germline V and J ends were trimmed by 3 bases and 1 base, with 25 bases remaining between them. Germline values: CDR1 KGHSH, CDR2 LQKENI. CDR3 protein: CASSPRGRRNPAGSYNEQFF. Here the CDR3 DNA reads TGTGCCAGCTCACCGAGGGGGCGACGAAACCCCGCGGGGTCCTACAATGAGCAGTTCTTC.

The chain employs TRBV19 and TRBJ1-1; 10 bases are shared with TRBD1. Germline CDR1 and CDR2: LNHDA and SQIVND (reference sequence). The CDR3 spans 16 residues. J was trimmed by 1 base and V by 5 bases; bases with no gene match: 7. The CDR3 region is CASSVGTGVANTEAFF. CDR3 nucleotide sequence: TGTGCCAGTAGTGTGGGGACAGGGGTTGCGAACACTGAAGCTTTCTTT.

The gene calls are TRBV6-5 and TRBJ1-1; a weak D match, TRBD1 (5 bases). Germline V gene sequence: CDR1 MNHEY, CDR2 SVGAGI. Trimming removed 4 bases at V and 11 bases at J, with 17 bases between. The CDR3 runs 13 residues. The CDR3 sequence: CASSSPTGGMAFF. The CDR3 bases are TGTGCCAGCAGTTCTCCTACCGGGGGAATGGCTTTCTTT.

The chain couples TRBV18 to TRBJ1-4, with a possible D match to TRBD1 (6 bases). V lost 2 bases, J lost 4 bases, and 14 bases lay in between. The germline CDR1 and CDR2 sequences are KGHSH and LQKENI. The CDR3 is 16 amino acids. The DNA of the CDR3 is TGTGCCAGCTCACCAACCCGAGACAGGAGTAATGAAAAACTGTTTTTT. This translates into CASSPTRDRSNEKLFF.

The chain joins TRBV6-4 to TRBJ2-3, with TRBD2 matching over 8 bases. J gave up 2 bases and V 6 bases, and 13 bases lay outside the gene matches. This CDR3 is built from 17 residues. Germline lookup yields CDR1 MRHNA and CDR2 SNTAGT. Here the CDR3 DNA reads TGTGCCAGCAGCATTGCTCCGGCGGGAGGTAACACAGATACGCAGTATTTT. Amino acid sequence: CASSIAPAGGNTDTQYF.

The rearrangement joins TRBV11-2 to TRBJ1-2, with TRBD1 identical over 7 bases. This CDR3 contains 16 residues. J gave up 5 bases and V 3 bases, and 12 bases lay outside the gene matches. Germline values: CDR1 SGHAT, CDR2 FQNNGV. The CDR3 loop reads CASSLLQGQRRYGYTF. In DNA form, the CDR3 reads TGTGCCAGCAGCTTGCTACAGGGACAGAGAAGGTATGGCTACACCTTC.